The 23 T cell receptor beta chains given below trace back to one sample, sequenced in a study of PD-1 blockade in classical Hodgkin lymphoma. Brentuximab vedotin exposure varied, and every patient relapsed after autologous stem cell transplantation. Repertoires were generated with immunoSEQ multiplex PCR, while TCRdb's copy carries only in-frame clones and drops some. This sample has 43,000 or so clones, with roughly 90% found just once. The input for sequencing was peripheral blood mononuclear cells (PBMCs), taken at baseline. Receptors originate from a human donor with classical Hodgkin lymphoma.

This chain links TRBV7-8 with TRBJ1-3; perhaps TRBD1 as D (5 bases). This CDR3 region has 16 residues. Germline-derived CDR1 and CDR2 are SGHVS and FQNEAQ. V was clipped by 5 bases and J by 2 bases, with 16 bases between them. Here the CDR3 reads CASSTPLGGTGNTIYF. In DNA form, the CDR3 reads TGTGCCAGCAGCACCCCGCTGGGGGGGACTGGAAACACCATATATTTT.

V is TRBV6-5 and J is TRBJ2-6, with 7 bases lining up with TRBD1. V was pared by 5 bases and J by 2 bases, with 3 bases of the junction left unmatched. Germline V lookup: CDR1 MNHEY, CDR2 SVGAGI. The CDR3 length is 15 residues. The DNA of the CDR3 is TGTGCCAGCAGTCAACAGGGGACTGGGGCCAACGTCCTGACTTTC. Its protein is CASSQQGTGANVLTF.

The gene calls are TRBV23-1 and TRBJ2-2; possible D gene TRBD1, 7 bases. TRBV23-1 is flagged as an ORF with uncertain function. This CDR3 spans 15 amino acids. Trimming removed 5 bases from V and 5 bases from J, with 15 bases in between. The CDR3 spells CASSAKEGATGELFF. In DNA, the CDR3 is TGCGCCAGCAGTGCGAAGGAGGGGGCAACCGGGGAGCTGTTTTTT.

This chain uses TRBV5-1 with TRBJ2-3; D gene ambiguous. Germline V gives CDR1 SGHRS, CDR2 YFSETQ. The CDR3 totals 17 residues. V dropped 4 bases and J dropped 2 bases, with 20 bases sitting between them. CDR3 in amino acids: CASSRRITYSVTDTQYF. The CDR3 DNA reads as TGCGCCAGCAGCCGAAGGATAACGTATTCCGTCACAGATACGCAGTATTTT.

V and J are TRBV10-1 and TRBJ1-1; no reliable D call. The CDR3 spans 11 residues. Germline assignment: CDR1 WNHNN and CDR2 SYGVQD (reference sequence). Trimming stripped 2 bases from V and 8 bases from J, with 6 bases between. CDR3 in DNA: TGCGCCAGCAGTGAGCGGCCCGAAGCTTTCTTT. Translation gives CASSERPEAFF.

This clone was seen once. The CDR3 protein is CASSYSSGSPGEQFF. The CDR3 nucleotides read TGTGCCAGCAGTTACTCTAGCGGGAGTCCCGGGGAGCAGTTCTTC. The chain employs TRBV6-6 and TRBJ2-1; 9 bases fit TRBD2. CDR3 length: 15 amino acids. CDR1 and CDR2 from the germline V gene are MNHNY and SVGAGI (reference sequence). V shed 0 bases, J shed 10 bases, and the junction held 7 bases outside the gene matches.

The rearrangement joins TRBV4-1 to TRBJ2-7; TRBD2 matches 11 bases. V shed 2 bases and J 3 bases; nucleotides not matched to a gene: 3. Germline CDR1 reads MGHRA; CDR2 reads YSYEKL. This CDR3 region has 15 residues. Here the CDR3 reads CASSQPTSGGYEQYF. Here the CDR3 DNA reads TGCGCCAGCAGCCAACCCACTAGCGGGGGCTACGAGCAGTACTTC.

The chain has TRBV28 and TRBJ2-5; 10 bases match TRBD1. There are 15 residues in the CDR3. J lost 1 base, V lost 6 bases, and 5 bases had no gene match. Germline CDR1 and CDR2: MDHEN and SYDVKM. CDR3 in DNA: TGTGCCAGCAGGGGGGGACAGGGGACCCAAGAGACCCAGTACTTC. Its translation is CASRGGQGTQETQYF.

V is TRBV5-4 and J is TRBJ2-3; D remains ambiguous. The CDR3 is 12 amino acids. Germline V gives CDR1 SGHNT, CDR2 YYREEE (reference sequence). The V and J ends lost 4 bases and 4 bases respectively, with 7 bases between them. This chain's CDR3 is CASSQNPDTQYF. The CDR3 DNA is TGTGCCAGCAGCCAAAATCCAGATACGCAGTATTTT.

This chain connects TRBV6-1 to TRBJ2-1; 7 positions agree with TRBD1. J lost 6 bases, V lost 10 bases, and 9 bases had no gene match. This CDR3 contains 13 residues. Germline values: CDR1 MNHNS, CDR2 SASEGT. CDR3 sequence reads: CATNRGFSNEQFF. As DNA, the CDR3 is TGTGCCACCAACAGGGGTTTCTCCAATGAGCAGTTCTTC.

This clone was detected only once. This CDR3 is CASRTSGSMGELFF. CDR3 nucleotide sequence: TGTGCCAGCAGGACTAGCGGGAGTATGGGGGAGCTGTTTTTT. This chain joins TRBV28 and TRBJ2-2; the match to TRBD2 covers 12 bases. Unmatched junction bases numbered 4, after V lost 6 bases and J lost 8 bases. The CDR3 extends over 14 amino acids. Germline assignment: CDR1 MDHEN and CDR2 SYDVKM.

The chain has TRBV9 and TRBJ2-3; D unclear. The germline V and J ends were trimmed by 3 bases and 2 bases, with 13 bases remaining between them. This CDR3 is 15 amino acids long. The germline CDR1 and CDR2 sequences are SGDLS and YYNGEE. The CDR3 loop reads CASSAYGHPTDTQYF. CDR3 bases: TGTGCCAGCAGCGCCTACGGTCACCCCACAGATACGCAGTATTTT.

The V gene is TRBV7-3, the J gene TRBJ2-3; the D gene is possibly TRBD1 (5 bases). The CDR3 is made up of 14 amino acids. Trimming shortened V by 4 bases and J by 3 bases, and 11 bases separated the two germline ends. In germline, CDR1 is SGHTA, CDR2 FQGTGA. For the CDR3, the DNA is TGTGCCAGCAGCTCCCAGGGATTGACAGATACGCAGTATTTT. Translating gives CASSSQGLTDTQYF.

The rearrangement uses TRBV6-5 and TRBJ2-2; D unresolved. The germline gives CDR1 MNHEY, CDR2 SVGAGI. CDR3 length: 14 amino acids. V was trimmed by 0 bases and J by 7 bases, leaving 9 bases between them. CDR3 sequence (DNA): TGTGCCAGCAGTTACTCGAACGTCTTCGGGGAGCTGTTTTTT. Protein product: CASSYSNVFGELFF.

The V and J genes are TRBV15 and TRBJ2-5; TRBD2 matches at 7 bases. J was trimmed by 1 base and V by 3 bases; bases with no gene match: 2. Germline V gene lookup returns CDR1 LNHNV and CDR2 YYDKDF (reference sequence). This CDR3 is 14 amino acids long. The DNA of the CDR3 is TGTGCCACCAGCAGTCCGGGGGGCCAAGAGACCCAGTACTTC. It is translated as CATSSPGGQETQYF.

The V gene is TRBV5-1, the J gene TRBJ2-1; D unclear. This CDR3 is 13 amino acids long. Between the trimmed V and J ends, which lost 0 bases and 7 bases, there was a span of 8 bases. Germline CDR1 and CDR2: SGHRS and YFSETQ. The CDR3 bases are TGCGCCAGCAGCTTGGACTCTGTGAATGAGCAGTTCTTC. Encoded protein: CASSLDSVNEQFF.

This CDR3 reads CASSQDLSLGSGELFF. The CDR3 DNA reads TGTGCCAGCAGCCAAGATTTGTCGCTGGGATCCGGGGAGCTGTTTTTT. This rearrangement joins TRBV4-2 to TRBJ2-2; no reliable D call. The ends were cut back, 0 bases at V and 6 bases at J, with 14 bases in the middle. The CDR3 loop spans 16 amino acids. Per the germline V gene, CDR1 is LGHNA and CDR2 is YNFKEQ.

The chain recombines TRBV4-1 with TRBJ1-2; 9 positions match TRBD1. Germline V CDR1 and CDR2: MGHRA, YSYEKL. V lost 5 bases and J lost 6; bases outside the gene matches: 7. This CDR3 comprises 14 residues. The CDR3 here is CASSTPGQGNGYTF. For the CDR3, the DNA is TGCGCCAGCAGCACGCCGGGACAGGGAAATGGCTACACCTTC.

The chain combines TRBV19 with TRBJ1-4, with D maybe TRBD1 (6 bases). Germline V gives CDR1 LNHDA, CDR2 SQIVND (reference sequence). The germline V and J ends were trimmed by 3 bases and 8 bases, with 13 bases remaining between them. The CDR3 consists of 14 residues. CDR3 in amino acids: CASSIHREVEKLFF. The DNA for the CDR3 is TGTGCCAGTAGTATTCACAGGGAGGTGGAAAAACTGTTTTTT.

This clone is medium-sized by share. The chain has TRBV19 and TRBJ1-5; unclear D gene. CDR3 length: 15 residues. CDR1 is LNHDA and CDR2 is SQIVND in the germline V gene (reference sequence). V dropped 6 bases and J dropped 5 bases, with 17 bases sitting between them. The CDR3, as DNA: TGTGCCAGTAGCCCCACGGGTTCAAAACATCAGCCCCAGCATTTT. It translates to CASSPTGSKHQPQHF.

This clone showed up just once. The V call is TRBV28, the J call TRBJ1-4; 7 nucleotides agree with TRBD1. V shed 4 bases and J 4 bases; nucleotides not matched to a gene: 6. The germline CDR1 and CDR2 sequences are MDHEN and SYDVKM. The CDR3 runs to 15 residues. CDR3 coding DNA: TGTGCCAGCAGTTCCTCCGGGACAGTTAATGAAAAACTGTTTTTT. Translated, it gives CASSSSGTVNEKLFF.

V is TRBV6-5 and J is TRBJ1-5; TRBD1 might be the D (6 bases). V lost 5 bases and J lost 7, with 15 bases in between. Germline V gene lookup returns CDR1 MNHEY and CDR2 SVGAGI. The CDR3 has 14 residues. The CDR3 loop is CASSGGGREQPQHF. Written as DNA, the CDR3 is TGTGCCAGCAGTGGCGGGGGGCGAGAGCAGCCCCAGCATTTT.

This chain connects TRBV28 to TRBJ1-5; TRBD1 might be the D (5 bases). Trimming removed 7 bases from V and 5 bases from J, with 12 bases in between. The length of the CDR3 is 13 residues. CDR1 and CDR2 (germline): MDHEN, SYDVKM. The CDR3 nucleotides are TGTGCCAGCAACCTTCAGGGACATCAGCCCCAGCATTTT. Protein sequence: CASNLQGHQPQHF.